Below, 21 T cell receptor beta chains from the same sample are listed, as sequenced in a study of cytomegalovirus exposure and HLA in healthy donors. The PCR employed 60 Vbeta primers together with 13 Jbeta primers. Here immunoSEQ multiplex PCR was the method, and the copy in TCRdb shows in-frame clones only, minus some. The sample contains 68,000 or so clones, roughly 75% of which appear only once. The sample comprised PBMCs. These TCRs come from a woman in her twenties or thirties in good health and CMV-seronegative.

The sample holds one count of this clone. The chain is built from TRBV28 and TRBJ1-4, with D perhaps matching TRBD1 (6 bases). The length of the CDR3 is 15 residues. Germline V gene data show CDR1 as MDHEN and CDR2 as SYDVKM. The V gene lost 6 bases and the J gene lost 3 bases, with 14 bases spanning the gap. CDR3 protein: CASSSLQGPNEKLFF. DNA of the CDR3: TGTGCCAGCAGCTCTCTACAGGGCCCTAATGAAAAACTGTTTTTT.

The chain joins TRBV5-1 to TRBJ2-3; the D gene is possibly TRBD1 (5 bases). The CDR3 runs 16 residues. Germline CDR1 is SGHRS and CDR2 is YFSETQ. Trimming removed 0 bases at V and 1 base at J, with 12 bases between. Here the CDR3 DNA reads TGCGCCAGCAGCTTGGGCGGTACAGGTCGCACAGATACGCAGTATTTT. Translation gives CASSLGGTGRTDTQYF.

V is TRBV4-2 and J is TRBJ2-5; 8 bases match TRBD2. V shed 1 base, J shed 5 bases, and the junction held 9 bases outside the gene matches. The CDR3 extends over 16 amino acids. Looked up from germline, CDR1 is LGHNA and CDR2 is YNFKEQ. The CDR3 loop is CASSQVRAGGPETQYF. The CDR3 coding sequence is TGTGCCAGCAGCCAAGTTAGGGCGGGGGGCCCTGAGACCCAGTACTTC.

The CDR3 spells CASQAGKNTGELFF. CDR3 bases: TGTGCCTCACAAGCGGGGAAAAACACCGGGGAGCTGTTTTTT. The chain links TRBV10-3 to TRBJ2-2; 7 nucleotides match TRBD2. This CDR3 has 14 amino acids. Germline trimming cut 11 bases from V and 2 bases from J; bases unmatched to any gene: 8. CDR1 is ENHRY and CDR2 is SYGVKD in the germline V gene.

The chain employs TRBV4-1 and TRBJ1-1, with a tentative D call TRBD1 (6 bases). Per the germline V gene, CDR1 is MGHRA and CDR2 is YSYEKL. This CDR3 contains 16 residues. V dropped 1 base and J dropped 1 base, with 13 bases sitting between them. The DNA of the CDR3 is TGCGCCAGCAGCCAAGTAAACCTAGGGGGGAACACTGAAGCTTTCTTT. This sequence encodes CASSQVNLGGNTEAFF.

V gene TRBV30 combines with J gene TRBJ2-3; D might be TRBD2 (6 bases). The CDR3 runs to 14 residues. V was pared by 1 base and J by 5 bases, with 13 bases between. Germline CDR1 GTSNPN, CDR2 SVGIG (reference sequence). The CDR3 is CAWSEAGAGDTQYF. In nucleotides, the CDR3 is TGTGCCTGGAGTGAAGCGGGCGCAGGAGATACGCAGTATTTT.

The V and J genes are TRBV5-8 and TRBJ1-4; 7 nucleotides match TRBD1. With V trimmed by 0 bases and J by 7 bases, 9 bases remained unmatched. This CDR3 has 16 amino acids. The germline V gene has CDR1 SGHTS and CDR2 YDEGEE. This CDR3 is CASSLDSRQGGEKLFF. In DNA form, the CDR3 reads TGTGCCAGCAGCTTGGACTCTAGACAGGGTGGTGAAAAACTGTTTTTT.

This sequence joins TRBV5-6 and TRBJ2-5; maybe TRBD2 (6 bases). V dropped 7 bases and J dropped 7 bases, with 11 bases sitting between them. Germline lookup yields CDR1 SGHDT and CDR2 YYEEEE. The length of the CDR3 is 11 residues. The CDR3 bases are TGTGCCAGCGGGCTGGGGGGGACCCAGTACTTC. Translation: CASGLGGTQYF.

The chain has TRBV4-1 and TRBJ2-7; 14 bases are shared with TRBD2. J gave up 10 bases and V 4 bases, and 6 bases lay outside the gene matches. Germline V CDR1 and CDR2: MGHRA, YSYEKL. This CDR3 is built from 14 residues. The DNA of the CDR3 is TGCGCCAGCAGCCCCGGGACTAGCGGGAGTAGTCAGTACTTC. This codes for CASSPGTSGSSQYF.

The genes are TRBV30 and TRBJ2-3; 7 bases fit TRBD2. The CDR3 totals 14 residues. V trimming: 1 base; J trimming: 5 bases; junction bases outside the gene matches: 6. From germline, CDR1 is GTSNPN and CDR2 SVGIG (reference sequence). The CDR3, as DNA: TGTGCCTGGAGTGCCCAGGGAGGGGAAGATACGCAGTATTTT. Protein: CAWSAQGGEDTQYF.

The chain combines TRBV30 with TRBJ1-5, with a tentative D call TRBD1 (6 bases). Looked up from germline, CDR1 is GTSNPN and CDR2 is SVGIG (reference sequence). The CDR3 sequence is 12 residues long. The ends were cut back, 1 base at V and 6 bases at J, with 7 bases in the middle. The CDR3 here is CAWSGGGQPQHF. CDR3 nucleotides: TGTGCCTGGAGTGGAGGGGGTCAGCCCCAGCATTTT.

This chain joins TRBV30 and TRBJ1-2, with D maybe TRBD1 (6 bases). Deletions cut 7 bases from V and 3 bases from J, with 12 bases between. In germline, CDR1 is GTSNPN, CDR2 SVGIG (reference sequence). The CDR3 consists of 12 residues. The CDR3 loop reads CAFNRDDYGYTF. The CDR3 bases are TGTGCCTTCAACAGGGATGACTATGGCTACACCTTC.

V and J are TRBV15 and TRBJ1-2, with 8 bases that match TRBD1. J gave up 2 bases and V 3 bases, and 2 bases lay outside the gene matches. The CDR3 consists of 14 residues. Germline CDR1 and CDR2: LNHNV and YYDKDF (reference sequence). The CDR3 loop reads CATSRDRVNYGYTF. In nucleotides, the CDR3 is TGTGCCACCAGCAGGGACAGGGTGAACTATGGCTACACCTTC.

This clone was seen once. In DNA, the CDR3 is TGTGCCTGGAAAGGACCTCAGGGGGATCAGCCCCAGCATTTT. Protein: CAWKGPQGDQPQHF. This chain uses TRBV30 with TRBJ1-5; 7 bases line up with TRBD1. Germline assignment: CDR1 GTSNPN and CDR2 SVGIG (reference sequence). J lost 5 bases, V lost 4 bases, and 8 bases had no gene match. This CDR3 is 14 amino acids long.

The chain uses TRBV30 and TRBJ2-1, with D perhaps matching TRBD1 (5 bases). Per the germline V gene, CDR1 is GTSNPN and CDR2 is SVGIG (reference sequence). Deletions cut 4 bases from V and 0 bases from J, with 10 bases between. The length of the CDR3 is 14 residues. In DNA form, the CDR3 reads TGTGCCTGGACTCAGGGTAGCTCCTACAATGAGCAGTTCTTC. The encoded protein is CAWTQGSSYNEQFF.

This clone has only one observation. In DNA form, the CDR3 reads TGTGCCAGCTCCCCTGGGACAGCCAGCAATCAGCCCCAGCATTTT. This sequence encodes CASSPGTASNQPQHF. The chain employs TRBV6-6 and TRBJ1-5; TRBD1 agrees at 7 bases. V shed 8 bases, J shed 1 base, and the junction held 8 bases outside the gene matches. The CDR3 consists of 15 residues. Per the germline V gene, CDR1 is MNHNY and CDR2 is SVGAGI (reference sequence).

The CDR3 coding sequence is TGCGCCAGCAGCCAAGTTGACAGGGGAACTAATGAAAAACTGTTTTTT. It is translated as CASSQVDRGTNEKLFF. This chain links TRBV4-1 with TRBJ1-4; 8 nucleotides match TRBD1. Germline CDR1 is MGHRA and CDR2 is YSYEKL. The trim removed 1 base at V and 1 base at J, leaving 2 bases unmatched. CDR3 length: 16 amino acids.

This sequence joins TRBV6-1 and TRBJ2-7, with D unresolved. The germline CDR1 and CDR2 sequences are MNHNS and SASEGT. The CDR3 spans 11 residues. V was shortened by 4 bases and J by 4 bases, with 5 bases between the two germline ends. The CDR3 loop is CASSVVYEQYF. The CDR3 region has the DNA TGTGCCAGCAGTGTAGTTTACGAGCAGTACTTC.

The chain links TRBV30 to TRBJ1-3; a possible D gene is TRBD1 (6 bases). The length of the CDR3 is 12 residues. The V and J ends lost 3 bases and 4 bases respectively, with 7 bases between them. Germline loops: CDR1 GTSNPN, CDR2 SVGIG (reference sequence). The CDR3: CAWSDRGNTIYF. CDR3 coding DNA: TGTGCCTGGAGCGACAGGGGAAACACCATATATTTT.

The chain joins TRBV20-1 to TRBJ2-7; perhaps TRBD2 as D (6 bases). Germline V CDR1 and CDR2: DFQATT, SNEGSKA (reference sequence). The CDR3 length is 11 residues. V was clipped by 5 bases and J by 1 base, with 6 bases between them. Here the CDR3 reads CSARGSYEQYF. CDR3 DNA sequence: TGCAGTGCTCGGGGGTCCTACGAGCAGTACTTC.

The CDR3 protein is CASSGLAGRGAETQYF. The CDR3 coding sequence is TGTGCCAGCAGTGGACTAGCGGGTAGGGGGGCAGAGACCCAGTACTTC. V usage is TRBV2 and J usage is TRBJ2-5; 10 nucleotides line up with TRBD2. V lost 4 bases and J lost 4; bases outside the gene matches: 9. Germline values: CDR1 SNHLY, CDR2 FYNNEI. There are 16 residues in the CDR3. The full variable domain, with the rest looked up from reference TRBV2 and TRBJ2-5, is EPEVTQTPSHQVTQMGQEVILRCVPISNHLYFYWYRQILGQKVEFLVSFYNNEISEKSEIFDDQFSVERPDGSNFTLKIRSTKLEDSAMYFCASSGLAGRGAETQYFGPGTRLLVL.